This TCR beta chain emerged from a study of blood T cell repertoires in COVID-19. At the level of the study: Acute-phase and convalescent COVID-19 samples originated in the United States, Italy and Spain. PBMCs, B-cell-depleted T cells, or T cells were the source of the cDNA or gDNA that made up the material.

In germline, CDR1 is SNHLY, CDR2 FYNNEI. J gave up 1 base and V 4 bases, and 3 bases lay outside the gene matches. The CDR3 spans 15 residues. Authors' processing steps: For nucleated cells, counts were estimated from reference gene primer amplification. Assay used: immunoSEQ multiplex PCR; TCRdb lists only in-frame clones, some missing. V, J and clone size derive from that table, while D and trimming were established from the DNA sequence. The top ten hold around 1.1% of the sample, which has fewer than 250,000 clones, 75% to 90% seen once. The rearrangement uses TRBV2 and TRBJ2-1, with 8 bases aligning to TRBD1. Sequenced material: peripheral blood. The TCR was taken from a man younger than 45 with acute or convalescent COVID-19. The CDR3 DNA reads TGTGCCAGCAGTGTTTGGACAGGGTCCTACAATGAGCAGTTCTTC. As protein: CASSVWTGSYNEQFF.